This TCR beta chain was profiled in a study of T cell responses to AZD1222 COVID-19 vaccine. General study findings and limits: Vaccine-related CD4 TCRs covered spike, predominating at 160-218 and 743-854. Scientists sampled the repertoires only once the peak T cell response had passed. Baseline seropositivity occurred in only a handful of AZD1222 recipients. In a largely white British group with more females than males, clonal diversity was possibly underestimated.

Notes on this clone: Its antigen is not identified.

V lost 0 bases, J lost 3 bases, and 11 bases stayed unmatched. In germline, CDR1 is LGHDT, CDR2 YNNKEL (reference sequence). CDR3 length: 18 amino acids. Profiled with immunoSEQ multiplex PCR; TCRdb holds only in-frame clones, not every one. The sample contains more than 95,000 clones, around nine tenths of which appear only once. This material consisted of peripheral blood, taken on day 0 of AZD1222 vaccination. The origin of this receptor is an adult in good health. This rearrangement joins TRBV3-1 (or the pseudogene TRBV3-2) to TRBJ2-5, with 9 bases identical to TRBD2. Here the CDR3 reads CASSQDWDASGIKETQYF. Here the CDR3 DNA reads TGTGCCAGCAGCCAAGACTGGGACGCTAGCGGGATAAAAGAGACCCAGTACTTC.